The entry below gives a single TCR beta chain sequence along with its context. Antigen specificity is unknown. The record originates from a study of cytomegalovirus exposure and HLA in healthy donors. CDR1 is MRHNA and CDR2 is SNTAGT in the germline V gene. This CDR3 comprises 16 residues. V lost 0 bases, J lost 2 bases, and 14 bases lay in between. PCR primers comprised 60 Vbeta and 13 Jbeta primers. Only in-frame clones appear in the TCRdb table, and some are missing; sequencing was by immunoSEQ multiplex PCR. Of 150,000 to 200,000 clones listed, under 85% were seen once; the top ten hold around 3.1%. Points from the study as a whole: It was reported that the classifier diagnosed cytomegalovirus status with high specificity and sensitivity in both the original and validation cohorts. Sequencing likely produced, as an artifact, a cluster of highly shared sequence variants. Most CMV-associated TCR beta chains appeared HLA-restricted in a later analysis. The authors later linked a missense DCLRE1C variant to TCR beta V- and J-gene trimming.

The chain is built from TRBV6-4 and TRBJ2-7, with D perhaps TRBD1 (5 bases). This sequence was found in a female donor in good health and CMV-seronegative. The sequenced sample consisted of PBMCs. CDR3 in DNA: TGTGCCAGCAGTGACTCGATTTCCAGGGAACCCTACGAGCAGTACTTC. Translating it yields CASSDSISREPYEQYF.